Listed below are T cell receptor beta chains from one sample, sequenced in a study of blood T cell repertoires in COVID-19. Assay: immunoSEQ multiplex PCR; the TCRdb copy retains only in-frame clones and omits some. The sample has about 320,000 clones; 90% are singletons. Input material: PBMCs or T cells enriched from blood (not recorded which). The receptors come from a man in his sixties who had recovered from COVID-19. CDR3s include the opening cysteine and the closing phenylalanine or tryptophan. A D gene is named only where the DNA matches it firmly. Only part of the rows carry a size: once, few, many, or a class if the clone is expanded.

TRBD1	TRBV7-9	NA	TRBJ1-1	CASSAGQGGSGAFF	TGTGCCAGCAGCGCGGGACAGGGGGGTTCTGGGGCTTTCTTT
NA	TRBV9	NA	TRBJ1-1	CASSVEGDTEAFF	TGTGCCAGCAGCGTAGAAGGAGACACTGAAGCTTTCTTT
TRBD1	TRBV6-5	NA	TRBJ2-7	CASTLRTGPYEQYF	TGTGCCAGCACACTCCGGACAGGGCCTTATGAGCAGTACTTC
TRBD1	TRBV19	NA	TRBJ2-7	CASSTASSKTGRYF	TGTGCCAGTAGTACCGCATCTTCGAAGACAGGGCGGTACTTC
NA	TRBV6-5	NA	TRBJ1-6	CASSSPGELSPLHF	TGTGCCAGCAGTTCACCGGGGGAGCTTTCACCCCTCCACTTT
TRBD1	TRBV5-1	NA	TRBJ1-5	CASSLGTGGNGNQPQHF	TGCGCCAGCAGCTTGGGCACAGGGGGCAATGGCAATCAGCCCCAGCATTTT
NA	TRBV19	NA	TRBJ1-2	CASSPQGRYGYTF	TGTGCCAGTAGTCCCCAGGGGCGGTATGGCTACACCTTC
TRBD1	TRBV2	few	TRBJ2-3	CASSQGGGTDTQYF	TGTGCCAGCAGCCAAGGGGGCGGAACAGATACGCAGTATTTT
NA	TRBV30	NA	TRBJ1-2	CAWSVHHGYTF	TGTGCCTGGAGTGTACATCATGGCTACACCTTC
NA	TRBV5-4	once	TRBJ2-3	CASSPPEVTDTQYF	TGTGCCAGCAGCCCCCCAGAGGTGACAGATACGCAGTATTTT
TRBD2	TRBV5-1	NA	TRBJ2-7	CASRLAARYEQYF	TGCGCCAGCAGGCTAGCGGCACGATACGAGCAGTACTTC
NA	TRBV5-1	NA	TRBJ2-3	CASSLSLDTQYF	TGCGCCAGCAGCCTCTCCTTAGATACGCAGTATTTT
NA	TRBV28	NA	TRBJ1-2	CASQRYGYTF	TGTGCCAGCCAGCGATATGGCTACACCTTC
TRBD1	TRBV2	once	TRBJ1-6	CASSKDRGSPLHF	TGTGCCAGCAGTAAGGACAGGGGATCACCCCTCCACTTT
TRBD1	TRBV5-5	NA	TRBJ1-5	CASSGTVSQPQHF	TGTGCCAGCAGCGGGACAGTCAGTCAGCCCCAGCATTTT
NA	TRBV7-3	once	TRBJ1-6	CASSLRDRTYNSPLHF	TGTGCCAGCAGCTTAAGAGACAGGACCTATAATTCACCCCTCCACTTT
TRBD1	TRBV3-1/TRBV3-2	NA	TRBJ2-7	CASSQETRQGRVLYEQYF	TGTGCCAGCAGCCAAGAAACCAGACAGGGTAGGGTGCTCTACGAGCAGTACTTC